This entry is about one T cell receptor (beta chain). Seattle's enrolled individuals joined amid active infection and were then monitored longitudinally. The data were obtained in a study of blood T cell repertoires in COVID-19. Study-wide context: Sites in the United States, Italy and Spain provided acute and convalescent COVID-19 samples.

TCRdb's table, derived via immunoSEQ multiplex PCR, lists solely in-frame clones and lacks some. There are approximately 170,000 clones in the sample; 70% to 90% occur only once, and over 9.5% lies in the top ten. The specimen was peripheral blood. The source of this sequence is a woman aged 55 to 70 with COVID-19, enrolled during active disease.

The CDR3 DNA reads TGTGCCAGCAGTCTGCGGACTAGCGGGAGTTACGAGCAGTACTTC. This gives the protein CASSLRTSGSYEQYF. This chain links TRBV27 with TRBJ2-7; 13 bases fit TRBD2. The germline V gene encodes CDR1 MNHEY and CDR2 SMNVEV (reference sequence). The V and J ends lost 5 bases and 4 bases, in that order; junction bases with no gene match: 5. CDR3 length equals 15 residues.